This record covers a single T cell receptor (beta chain). This sample stems from a study of blood T cell repertoires in COVID-19. Study information: The United States, Italy and Spain supplied acute and convalescent COVID-19 samples. The cDNA or gDNA used as material had been derived from T cells, B-cell-depleted T cells, or PBMCs.

CDR1 and CDR2 from the germline V gene are SGHDN and FVKESK. With 0 bases removed from V and 2 bases from J, the gap between germline ends came to 8 bases. This CDR3 is built from 16 residues. Original methodology: Reference gene primer amplification gave estimated nucleated cell counts. The assay was immunoSEQ multiplex PCR, and TCRdb's table has in-frame clones only and misses some. V and J calls and clone size come straight from that table; D and trimming were deduced from the DNA. The sample has roughly 80,000 clones, approximately 90% seen once. Sequenced: peripheral blood. The V gene is TRBV14, the J gene TRBJ1-6; D gene ambiguous. This clonotype was sampled from a woman over 75 with active or convalescent COVID-19. CDR3 nucleotide sequence: TGTGCCAGCAGCCAAGATGTGGGCCCCTATAATTCACCCCTCCACTTT. It specifies CASSQDVGPYNSPLHF.